The next 7 T cell receptor beta chains were all read from a single sample in a study of blood T cell repertoires in COVID-19. The assay was immunoSEQ multiplex PCR, and TCRdb's table has in-frame clones only and misses some. The table has under 200,000 clones, about 85% seen once. Sequences were obtained from peripheral blood. All receptors come from a woman between 50 and 59 years old with COVID-19, enrolled during active disease.

This clone was seen at least ten times. V gene TRBV2 combines with J gene TRBJ1-3; D possibly corresponds to TRBD1 (6 bases). CDR1 is SNHLY and CDR2 is FYNNEI in the germline V gene. This CDR3 region has 14 residues. Trimming cost V 8 bases and J 2 bases, with 13 bases left between them. CDR3 DNA sequence: TGTGCCAGCGGACCATGGACAGCTGGAAACACCATATATTTT. This codes for CASGPWTAGNTIYF.

The table lists this clone with a count of one. The chain uses TRBV2 and TRBJ1-1; D gene uncertain. CDR3 length: 14 amino acids. V was cut by 4 bases and J by 1 base, with 10 bases left in between. Per germline, CDR1 SNHLY and CDR2 FYNNEI. The CDR3: CASSGLGRNTEAFF. The CDR3 DNA reads as TGTGCCAGCAGTGGTTTGGGGAGGAACACTGAAGCTTTCTTT.

The chain is built from TRBV2 and TRBJ2-5; D is uncertain. V was clipped by 5 bases and J by 5 bases, with 12 bases between them. The CDR3 runs 13 residues. Germline CDR1 is SNHLY and CDR2 is FYNNEI. CDR3 in amino acids: CASSRLTKETQYF. CDR3 in DNA: TGTGCCAGCAGTCGACTGACCAAGGAGACCCAGTACTTC.

The genes are TRBV12-3 or TRBV12-4 and TRBJ2-7, with a tentative D call TRBD1 (5 bases). Trimming pared 2 bases from V and 6 bases from J, leaving 8 bases between. The CDR3 consists of 12 residues. The CDR3, as DNA: TGTGCCAGCAGTTTAACCAGGGCCGAGCAGTACTTC. It yields the protein CASSLTRAEQYF.

This clone was seen just once. The chain employs TRBV14 and TRBJ2-7; 7 bases line up with TRBD1. The CDR3 runs 15 residues. V dropped 1 base and J dropped 2; count of bases not matched to a gene: 5. The germline V gene encodes CDR1 SGHDN and CDR2 FVKESK. DNA of the CDR3: TGTGCCAGCAGCCAAGGTTGGACAGGACCCTACGAGCAGTACTTC. It codes for CASSQGWTGPYEQYF.

The chain carries TRBV9 and TRBJ2-1, with 7 bases identical to TRBD1. Germline V CDR1 and CDR2: SGDLS, YYNGEE. Trimming at V came to 2 bases and at J to 6 bases, leaving 8 bases not matched to a gene. This CDR3 is 15 amino acids long. The CDR3 DNA is TGTGCCAGCAGCGTTGAGACAGGGACCCTCAATGAGCAGTTCTTC. Amino acids: CASSVETGTLNEQFF.

The CDR3 sequence is CASSQDRQGVVNIQYF. DNA of the CDR3: TGCGCCAGCAGCCAAGATAGACAGGGGGTGGTCAACATTCAGTACTTC. This chain uses TRBV4-3 with TRBJ2-4, with 9 bases aligning to TRBD1. Germline loops: CDR1 LGHNA, CDR2 YSLEER. CDR3 length: 16 residues. The V gene end was trimmed by 0 bases and the J gene end by 7 bases; junction bases not matched to a gene: 7.